The clone carrying this T cell receptor (beta chain) has more than one count but fewer than ten. The antigen remains unidentified. The data stem from a study of T cells after yellow fever vaccination. Study-wide results and limits: Clonotype sharing between CD4 and CD8 compartments was small.

The study made its TCR cDNA through 5'RACE template switching. That step introduced a universal primer site along with UMIs. TCRdb processed the 5' RACE reads anew with MiXCR; each CDR3 protein has one entry. This table holds 60,000 to 85,000 distinct CDR3 sequences, around 7% found once. The CDR3 runs 15 residues. The V segment lost 6 bases and the J segment 5 bases; nucleotides outside the gene matches: 7. The V gene's germline CDR1 is DFQATT and CDR2 SNEGSKA (reference sequence). This chain links TRBV20-1 with TRBJ2-1, with 13 positions matching TRBD2. The TCR originated in a man aged 18 to 35 who received the YFV17D yellow fever vaccine. This specimen was CD8+ T cells sorted from PBMCs, taken about 41 days after the first yellow fever vaccination. The DNA for the CDR3 is TGCAGTGCCATCCGGACTAGCGGGGGCCACAATGAGCAGTTCTTC. Residues: CSAIRTSGGHNEQFF.